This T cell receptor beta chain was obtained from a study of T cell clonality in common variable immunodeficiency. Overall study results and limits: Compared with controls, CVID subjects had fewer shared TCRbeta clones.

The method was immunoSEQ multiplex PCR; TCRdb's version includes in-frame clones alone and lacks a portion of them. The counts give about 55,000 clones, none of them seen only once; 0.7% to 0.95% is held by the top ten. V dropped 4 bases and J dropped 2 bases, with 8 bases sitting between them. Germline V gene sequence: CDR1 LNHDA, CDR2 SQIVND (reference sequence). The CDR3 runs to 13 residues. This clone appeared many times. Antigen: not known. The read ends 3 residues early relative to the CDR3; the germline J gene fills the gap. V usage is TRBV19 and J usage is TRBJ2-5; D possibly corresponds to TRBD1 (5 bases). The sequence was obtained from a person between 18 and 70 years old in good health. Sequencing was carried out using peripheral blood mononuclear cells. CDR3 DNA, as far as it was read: TGTGCCAGTAGTACCACAGGACAAGAGACC. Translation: CASSTTGQET. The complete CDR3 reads CASSTTGQETQYF.